Shown below are 22 T cell receptor beta chains from a single sample sequenced in a study of PD-1 blockade in classical Hodgkin lymphoma. The time point here: cycle 4 day 1 (C4D1), after around six weeks of nivolumab. Autologous stem cell transplantation was followed by relapse in every patient, and brentuximab vedotin exposure varied. The protocol was immunoSEQ multiplex PCR, while the TCRdb copy is restricted to in-frame clones and leaves out a portion. This table holds just under 65,000 clones, around nine tenths found once. Sample: peripheral blood mononuclear cells (PBMCs), taken before the fourth cycle of nivolumab. The receptor source for this set is a human donor with classical Hodgkin lymphoma.

The chain couples TRBV18 to TRBJ2-5; D remains ambiguous. The CDR3 covers 15 residues. The ends were cut back, 3 bases at V and 2 bases at J, with 13 bases in the middle. CDR1 and CDR2 (germline): KGHSH, LQKENI. CDR3 protein: CASSPPIHLQETQYF. CDR3 DNA: TGTGCCAGCTCACCTCCCATCCACCTACAAGAGACCCAGTACTTC. Complete variable domain (other parts from reference TRBV18 and TRBJ2-5): NAGVMQNPRHLVRRRGQEARLRCSPMKGHSHVYWYRQLPEEGLKFMVYLQKENIIDESGMPKERFSAEFPKEGPSILRIQQVVRGDSAAYFCASSPPIHLQETQYFGPGTRLLVL.

Comments on this clone: The sample contains more than one DNA sequence encoding this CDR3. The rearrangement joins TRBV6-1 to TRBJ2-2; D remains ambiguous. The V end was cut by 6 bases, the J end by 5 bases, with 4 bases between. The CDR3 consists of 11 residues. CDR1 is MNHNS and CDR2 is SASEGT in the germline V gene. This chain's CDR3 is CASSGTGELFF. In DNA form, the CDR3 reads TGTGCCAGCAGCGGGACCGGGGAGCTGTTTTTT.

CDR3 residues: CASSRGGDGNQPQHF. CDR3 DNA sequence: TGTGCCAGCAGTCGGGGGGGGGATGGCAATCAGCCCCAGCATTTT. The chain uses TRBV6-4 and TRBJ1-5; TRBD1 might be the D (5 bases). The V end lost 5 bases, the J end lost 2 bases, and 13 bases lay between the germline ends. The CDR3 has 15 residues. Germline-derived CDR1 and CDR2 are MRHNA and SNTAGT.

The genes are TRBV28 and TRBJ2-3, with D possibly being TRBD2 (5 bases). The CDR3 extends over 15 amino acids. Germline V lookup: CDR1 MDHEN, CDR2 SYDVKM. The V and J ends lost 5 bases and 0 bases respectively, with 12 bases between them. CDR3 DNA: TGTGCCAGCAGTCCCCCGGGGATTAGCACAGATACGCAGTATTTT. As protein: CASSPPGISTDTQYF.

The chain employs TRBV2 and TRBJ2-3; D is possibly TRBD2 (5 bases). CDR1 SNHLY and CDR2 FYNNEI come from the germline V gene. Trimming pared 6 bases from V and 4 bases from J, leaving 17 bases between. The CDR3 runs to 15 residues. The CDR3, as DNA: TGTGCCAGCAGGCTTGGACGGACTGCGGCAGATACGCAGTATTTT. Translation: CASRLGRTAADTQYF.

The chain couples TRBV7-2 to TRBJ1-5, with a tentative D call TRBD1 (6 bases). Trimming took off 1 base at V and 3 bases at J, with 7 bases between the two ends. Germline lookup yields CDR1 SGHTA and CDR2 FQGNSA. The CDR3 runs 14 residues. The DNA of the CDR3 is TGTGCCAGCAGCTTAGACAGGGTCAATCAGCCCCAGCATTTT. Protein: CASSLDRVNQPQHF.

CDR3 DNA: TGCGCCAGCAGCCAAGTACAAGGCTCCTACGAGCAGTACTTC. Translated, it gives CASSQVQGSYEQYF. V is TRBV4-1 and J is TRBJ2-7; D ambiguous. The CDR3 is 14 amino acids. Germline V lookup: CDR1 MGHRA, CDR2 YSYEKL. Trimming removed 1 base at V and 0 bases at J, with 7 bases between.

The chain couples TRBV5-8 to TRBJ2-7; D perhaps matches TRBD1 (6 bases). Trimming stripped 5 bases from V and 9 bases from J, with 15 bases between. In germline, CDR1 is SGHTS, CDR2 YDEGEE. There are 12 residues in the CDR3. The DNA for the CDR3 is TGTGCCAGCAGATGGACAGCTCAGGTGCAGTACTTC. This encodes CASRWTAQVQYF.

The rearrangement joins TRBV5-1 to TRBJ1-3; TRBD1 matches at 7 bases. Germline trimming cut 0 bases from V and 3 bases from J; bases unmatched to any gene: 3. Germline-derived CDR1 and CDR2 are SGHRS and YFSETQ. The CDR3 is 15 amino acids. CDR3 nucleotides: TGCGCCAGCAGCTTGGAGACAGGGTATGGAAACACCATATATTTT. As protein: CASSLETGYGNTIYF.

This clone was recorded only once. The V call is TRBV6-6, the J call TRBJ2-2; D is ambiguous. This CDR3 has 15 amino acids. Germline V gene data show CDR1 as MNHNY and CDR2 as SVGAGI (reference sequence). The ends were cut back, 3 bases at V and 0 bases at J, with 8 bases in the middle. CDR3 DNA: TGTGCCAGCAGTTATCCACCTACGAACACCGGGGAGCTGTTTTTT. It encodes CASSYPPTNTGELFF.

The chain uses TRBV6-6 and TRBJ1-6; D remains unclear. The germline gives CDR1 MNHNY, CDR2 SVGAGI (reference sequence). This CDR3 is 12 amino acids long. V was pared by 2 bases and J by 8 bases, with 4 bases between. The CDR3 coding sequence is TGTGCCAGCAGTTACGAAGATTCACCCCTCCACTTT. Protein: CASSYEDSPLHF.

J is TRBJ2-7 and V is TRBV7-9; D could derive from TRBD1 or TRBD2 (5 bases each). The V gene's germline CDR1 is SEHNR and CDR2 FQNEAQ (reference sequence). V lost 4 bases and J lost 0, with 10 bases in between. This CDR3 comprises 14 residues. The CDR3 reads CASSSGTGSYEQYF. DNA of the CDR3: TGTGCCAGCAGCTCCGGGACGGGCTCCTACGAGCAGTACTTC.

The chain carries TRBV5-1 and TRBJ2-7; the match to TRBD1 covers 7 bases. The CDR3 is 13 amino acids. Germline V gene lookup returns CDR1 SGHRS and CDR2 YFSETQ. After removal of 4 bases from V and 2 bases from J, the junction contained 3 bases not matched to a gene. The CDR3, as DNA: TGCGCCAGCAGCCAGGGACAGACCTACGAGCAGTACTTC. It yields the protein CASSQGQTYEQYF.

V gene TRBV10-2 combines with J gene TRBJ2-7, with D perhaps TRBD1 or TRBD2 (7 bases each). V lost 5 bases, J lost 1 base, and 12 bases lay in between. This CDR3 contains 14 residues. Germline CDR1 reads WSHSY; CDR2 reads SAAADI. CDR3 protein: CASSPGGGSYEQYF. The DNA of the CDR3 is TGCGCCAGCAGTCCAGGGGGGGGGTCCTACGAGCAGTACTTC.

This clone was seen a handful of times. The V gene is TRBV15, the J gene TRBJ2-7; 9 positions agree with TRBD2. The CDR3 has 17 residues. The germline gives CDR1 LNHNV, CDR2 YYDKDF (reference sequence). Unmatched junction bases numbered 6, after V lost 0 bases and J lost 0 bases. CDR3 loop: CATSRDLGSGSSYEQYF. As DNA, the CDR3 is TGTGCCACCAGCAGAGATCTTGGTAGCGGGAGCTCCTACGAGCAGTACTTC.

This chain connects TRBV18 to TRBJ2-1; D gene unclear. In germline, CDR1 is KGHSH, CDR2 LQKENI. With 2 bases removed from V and 4 bases from J, the gap between germline ends came to 6 bases. This CDR3 is 13 amino acids long. The CDR3, as DNA: TGTGCCAGCTCACCAGGGGTATACAATGAGCAGTTCTTC. Translating gives CASSPGVYNEQFF.

The chain is built from TRBV7-9 and TRBJ2-7; 7 bases are a match to TRBD1. CDR3 length: 18 amino acids. V lost 1 base to trimming and J lost 2 bases; unmatched junction nucleotides: 14. The germline CDR1 and CDR2 sequences are SEHNR and FQNEAQ (reference sequence). The CDR3: CASSLVFGTGQRTYEQYF. The CDR3, as DNA: TGTGCCAGCAGCTTAGTCTTTGGGACGGGACAGCGAACCTACGAGCAGTACTTC.

The chain combines TRBV4-2 with TRBJ1-1, with D unresolved. Trimming took 5 bases from V and 6 from J, leaving 10 bases between them. The CDR3 has 12 amino acids. CDR1 and CDR2 (germline): LGHNA, YNFKEQ. CDR3 sequence (DNA): TGTGCCAGCAGCTACTCGACTGCTGAAGCTTTCTTT. Amino acids: CASSYSTAEAFF.

V usage is TRBV28 and J usage is TRBJ1-4; maybe TRBD1 (5 bases). The CDR3 is 15 residues long. Trimming removed 3 bases from V and 7 bases from J, with 15 bases in between. CDR1 MDHEN and CDR2 SYDVKM come from the germline V gene. The CDR3 region has the DNA TGTGCCAGCAGTTTGGGTTTCTGGGACGCTGAAAAACTGTTTTTT. This translates into CASSLGFWDAEKLFF.

The chain carries TRBV2 and TRBJ2-1, with 15 nucleotides matching TRBD2. Germline V gene sequence: CDR1 SNHLY, CDR2 FYNNEI. Germline trimming cut 4 bases from V and 5 bases from J; bases unmatched to any gene: 3. The CDR3 has 16 residues. CDR3 sequence (DNA): TGTGCCAGCAGTGGGGGACTAGCGGGAGGACACAATGAGCAGTTCTTC. Its translation is CASSGGLAGGHNEQFF.

The chain uses TRBV18 and TRBJ1-5, with D tentatively TRBD1 (6 bases). The germline V gene encodes CDR1 KGHSH and CDR2 LQKENI. The V gene lost 5 bases and the J gene lost 3 bases, with 14 bases spanning the gap. This CDR3 has 15 amino acids. CDR3 nucleotides: TGTGCCAGCTCATCCTTAACAGGGACCAATCAGCCCCAGCATTTT. This translates into CASSSLTGTNQPQHF.

Only a few counts were recorded for this clone. The V gene is TRBV2, the J gene TRBJ2-2; tentatively, D is TRBD2 (7 bases). Trimming cost V 3 bases and J 2 bases, with 10 bases left between them. CDR1 is SNHLY and CDR2 is FYNNEI in the germline V gene. This CDR3 has 15 amino acids. CDR3 DNA: TGTGCCAGCAGTGATGGGGGGGCTAACACCGGGGAGCTGTTTTTT. This translates into CASSDGGANTGELFF.